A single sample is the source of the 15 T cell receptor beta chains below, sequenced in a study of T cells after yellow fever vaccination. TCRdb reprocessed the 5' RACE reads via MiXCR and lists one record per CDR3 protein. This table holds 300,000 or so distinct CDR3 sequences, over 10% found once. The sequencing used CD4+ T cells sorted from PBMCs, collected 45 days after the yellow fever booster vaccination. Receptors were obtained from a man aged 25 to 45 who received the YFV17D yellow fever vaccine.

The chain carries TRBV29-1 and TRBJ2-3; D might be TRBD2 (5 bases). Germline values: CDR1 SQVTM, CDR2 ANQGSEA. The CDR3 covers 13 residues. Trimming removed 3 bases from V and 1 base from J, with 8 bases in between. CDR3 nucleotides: TGCAGCGTTGAGCTAGCTGGCACAGATACGCAGTATTTT. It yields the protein CSVELAGTDTQYF.

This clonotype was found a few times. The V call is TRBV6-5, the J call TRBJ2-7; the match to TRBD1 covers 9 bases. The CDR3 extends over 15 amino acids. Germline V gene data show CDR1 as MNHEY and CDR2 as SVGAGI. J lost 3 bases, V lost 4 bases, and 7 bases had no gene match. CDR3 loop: CASSSGTGLNYEQYF. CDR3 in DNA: TGTGCCAGCAGTTCCGGGACAGGGTTAAACTACGAGCAGTACTTC.

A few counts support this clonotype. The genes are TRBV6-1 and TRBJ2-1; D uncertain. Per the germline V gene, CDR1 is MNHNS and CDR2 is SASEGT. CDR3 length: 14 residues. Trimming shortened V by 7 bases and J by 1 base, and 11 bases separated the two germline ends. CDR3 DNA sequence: TGTGCCAGCACCGAAGGCGGTTCCTACAATGAGCAGTTCTTC. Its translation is CASTEGGSYNEQFF.

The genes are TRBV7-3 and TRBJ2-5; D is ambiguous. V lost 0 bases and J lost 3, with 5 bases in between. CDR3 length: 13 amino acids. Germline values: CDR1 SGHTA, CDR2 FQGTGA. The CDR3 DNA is TGTGCCAGCAGCTTAACACTCAAAGAGACCCAGTACTTC. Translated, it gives CASSLTLKETQYF.

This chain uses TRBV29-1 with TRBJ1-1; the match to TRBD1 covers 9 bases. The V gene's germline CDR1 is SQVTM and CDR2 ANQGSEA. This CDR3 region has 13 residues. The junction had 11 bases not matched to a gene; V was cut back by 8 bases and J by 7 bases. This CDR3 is CSQNRGQIDEAFF. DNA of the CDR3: TGCAGCCAGAACAGGGGGCAGATCGATGAAGCTTTCTTT.

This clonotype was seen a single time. CDR3 protein: CASSDSDPQETQYF. Here the CDR3 DNA reads TGTGCCAGCAGCGATAGTGACCCACAAGAGACCCAGTACTTC. V and J are TRBV25-1 and TRBJ2-5, with D unclear. This CDR3 is built from 14 residues. Looked up from germline, CDR1 is MGHDK and CDR2 is SYGVNS. The V end lost 6 bases, the J end lost 2 bases, and 13 bases lay between the germline ends.

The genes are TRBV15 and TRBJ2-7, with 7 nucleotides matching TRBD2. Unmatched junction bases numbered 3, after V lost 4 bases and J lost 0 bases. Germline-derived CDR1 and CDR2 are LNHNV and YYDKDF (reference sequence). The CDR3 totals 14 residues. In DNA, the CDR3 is TGTGCCACCAGCAATGGCGGGAGCTCCTACGAGCAGTACTTC. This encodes CATSNGGSSYEQYF.

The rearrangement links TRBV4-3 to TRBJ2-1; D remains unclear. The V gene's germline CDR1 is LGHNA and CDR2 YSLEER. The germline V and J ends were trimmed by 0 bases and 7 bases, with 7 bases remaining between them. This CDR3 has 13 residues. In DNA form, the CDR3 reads TGCGCCAGCAGCCAAGAGCAAAGAAATGAGCAGTTCTTC. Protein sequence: CASSQEQRNEQFF.

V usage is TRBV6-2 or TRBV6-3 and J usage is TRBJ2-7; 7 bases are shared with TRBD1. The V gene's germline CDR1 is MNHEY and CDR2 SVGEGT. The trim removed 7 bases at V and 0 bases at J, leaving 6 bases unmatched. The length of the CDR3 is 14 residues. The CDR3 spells CASIRDSSSYEQYF. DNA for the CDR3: TGTGCCAGCATCCGGGACAGCAGCTCCTACGAGCAGTACTTC.

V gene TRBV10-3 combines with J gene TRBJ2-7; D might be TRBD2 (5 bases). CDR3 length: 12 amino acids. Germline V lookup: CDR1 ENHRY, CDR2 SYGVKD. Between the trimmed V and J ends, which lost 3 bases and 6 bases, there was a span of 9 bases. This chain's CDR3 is CAISDVRGEQYF. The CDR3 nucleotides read TGTGCCATCAGTGACGTACGGGGCGAGCAGTACTTC.

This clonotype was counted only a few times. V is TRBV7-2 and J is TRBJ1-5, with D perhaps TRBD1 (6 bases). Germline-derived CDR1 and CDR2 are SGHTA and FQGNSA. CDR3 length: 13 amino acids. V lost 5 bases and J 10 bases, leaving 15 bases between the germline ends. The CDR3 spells CASSTRTGPPQHF. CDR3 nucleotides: TGTGCCAGCAGCACCCGCACAGGGCCTCCCCAGCATTTT.

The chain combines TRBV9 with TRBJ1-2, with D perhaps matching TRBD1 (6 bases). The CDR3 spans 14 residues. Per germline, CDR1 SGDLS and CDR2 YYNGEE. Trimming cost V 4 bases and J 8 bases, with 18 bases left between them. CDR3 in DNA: TGTGCCAGCAGCTCCCGAGGGGGGGCAGGCGGCTACACCTTC. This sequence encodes CASSSRGGAGGYTF.

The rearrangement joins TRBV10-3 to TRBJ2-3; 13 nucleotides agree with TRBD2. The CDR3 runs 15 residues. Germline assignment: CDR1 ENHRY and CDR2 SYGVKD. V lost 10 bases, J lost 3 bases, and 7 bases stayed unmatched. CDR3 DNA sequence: TGTGCCACTTCTGAACTAGCGGGAGGGACAGATACGCAGTATTTT. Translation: CATSELAGGTDTQYF.

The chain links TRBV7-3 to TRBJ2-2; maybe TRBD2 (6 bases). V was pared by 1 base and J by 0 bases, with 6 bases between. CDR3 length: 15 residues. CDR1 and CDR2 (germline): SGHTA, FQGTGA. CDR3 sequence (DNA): TGTGCCAGCAGCTTAAGCGGGGCGAACACCGGGGAGCTGTTTTTT. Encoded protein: CASSLSGANTGELFF.

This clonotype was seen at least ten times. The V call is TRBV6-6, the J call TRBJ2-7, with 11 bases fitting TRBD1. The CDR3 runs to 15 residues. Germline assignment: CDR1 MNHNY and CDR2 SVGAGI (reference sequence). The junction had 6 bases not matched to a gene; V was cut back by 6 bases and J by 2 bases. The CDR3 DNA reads TGTGCCAGCAGGTTCCGGGACAGGGGGACCTACGAGCAGTACTTC. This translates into CASRFRDRGTYEQYF.